This T cell receptor beta chain derives from a study of shared clonotypes between healthy human individuals. Method: immunoSEQ multiplex PCR; TCRdb's copy keeps in-frame clones and lacks some. The table has 2 million to 2.5 million clones, about 92% seen once. Naive CD8 cells were CD45RO-negative, positively selected for CCR7, excluding terminally differentiated effector memory CD45RA+ cells. This clonotype was obtained from a man between 18 and 29 years old in good health. Some clones in this sample may be carry-over from other donors' samples. The sample was naive CD8+ T cells from PBMCs.

CDR3 coding DNA: TGTGCCAGCAGCTCTCCCTCAGCGGGGGGATTAGGTAAGGCCTACAATGAGCAGTTCTTC. This codes for CASSSPSAGGLGKAYNEQFF. The chain recombines TRBV13 with TRBJ2-1; 9 nucleotides match TRBD2. Per the germline V gene, CDR1 is PRHDT and CDR2 is FYEKMQ (reference sequence). There are 20 residues in the CDR3. J lost 2 bases, V lost 4 bases, and 18 bases had no gene match. The variable domain in full, completed from reference TRBV13 and TRBJ2-1, reads AAGVIQSPRHLIKEKRETATLKCYPIPRHDTVYWYQQGPGQDPQFLISFYEKMQSDKGSIPDRFSAQQFSDYHSELNMSSLELGDSALYFCASSSPSAGGLGKAYNEQFFGPGTRLTVL.